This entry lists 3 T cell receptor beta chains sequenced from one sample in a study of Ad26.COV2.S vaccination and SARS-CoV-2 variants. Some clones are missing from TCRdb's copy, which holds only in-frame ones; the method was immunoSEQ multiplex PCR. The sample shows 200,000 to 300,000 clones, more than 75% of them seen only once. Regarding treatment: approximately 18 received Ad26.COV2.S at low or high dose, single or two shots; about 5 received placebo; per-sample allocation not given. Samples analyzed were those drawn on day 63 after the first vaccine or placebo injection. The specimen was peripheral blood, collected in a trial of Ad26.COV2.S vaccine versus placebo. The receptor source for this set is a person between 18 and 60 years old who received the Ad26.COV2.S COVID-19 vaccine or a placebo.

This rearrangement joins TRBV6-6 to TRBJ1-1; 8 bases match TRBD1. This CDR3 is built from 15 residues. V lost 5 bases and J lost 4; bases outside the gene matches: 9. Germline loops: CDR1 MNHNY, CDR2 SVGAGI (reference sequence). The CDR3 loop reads CASSPRTGSGTEAFF. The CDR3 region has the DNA TGTGCCAGCAGTCCCCGGACAGGGTCGGGCACTGAAGCTTTCTTT.

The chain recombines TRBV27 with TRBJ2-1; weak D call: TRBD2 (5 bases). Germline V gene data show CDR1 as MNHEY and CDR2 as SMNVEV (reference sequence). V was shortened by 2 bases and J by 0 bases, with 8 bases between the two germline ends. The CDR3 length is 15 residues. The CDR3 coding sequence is TGTGCCAGCAGTTTACCCGGGGACTCCTACAATGAGCAGTTCTTC. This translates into CASSLPGDSYNEQFF.

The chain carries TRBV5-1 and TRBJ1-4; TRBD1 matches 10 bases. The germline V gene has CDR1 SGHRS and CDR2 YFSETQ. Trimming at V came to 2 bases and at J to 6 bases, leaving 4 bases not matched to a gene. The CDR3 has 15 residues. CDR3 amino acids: CASSLSGQGYEKLFF. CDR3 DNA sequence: TGCGCCAGCAGCTTATCGGGACAGGGGTATGAAAAACTGTTTTTT.